This is a list of T cell receptor beta chains from one sample in a study of response to subunit inactivated influenza vaccine. A single record per CDR3 protein comes from TCRdb applying MiXCR to the RT-PCR reads. The repertoire has about 650,000 distinct CDR3 sequences, about 15% of them found once; the top ten carry under 14%. The sequencing here drew on PBMCs from blood, taken 11 to 12 days after vaccination. Receptors were obtained from a man aged 50-59 years who received an inactivated influenza vaccine. Both conserved end residues are part of each CDR3. A D gene is named only where the DNA matches it firmly. Only part of the rows carry a size: once, few, many, or a class if the clone is expanded.

V: TRBV28; D: TRBD1; size: few; J: TRBJ1-4; DNA: TGTGCCAGCAGTCTGGACAGGGATAATGAAAAACTGTTTTTT; CDR3: CASSLDRDNEKLFF
V: TRBV10-3; D: .; size: .; J: TRBJ1-6; DNA: TGTGCCAACCCGAGGGTCGGGGATTCACCCCTCCACTTT; CDR3: CANPRVGDSPLHF
V: TRBV7-8; D: TRBD1; size: few; J: TRBJ2-5; DNA: TGTGCCAGCCTCCGTGGCAGGACAGGGGACGAGACCCAGTACTTC; CDR3: CASLRGRTGDETQYF
V: TRBV5-1; D: .; size: few; J: TRBJ1-1; DNA: TGCGCCAGCAGCTCGGGCCCCAGGGGAGCCGCTGAAGCTTTCTTT; CDR3: CASSSGPRGAAEAFF
V: TRBV6-2/TRBV6-3; D: TRBD2; size: .; J: TRBJ2-1; DNA: TGTGCCAGCAGTTACTCAGAACGGGGGGGATTGAATGAGCAGTTCTTC; CDR3: CASSYSERGGLNEQFF
V: TRBV10-3; D: TRBD1; size: .; J: TRBJ1-5; DNA: TGTGCCATCAGTGCCGGATTGGGGACAGGCCCTATTAGCAATCAGCCCCAGCATTTT; CDR3: CAISAGLGTGPISNQPQHF
V: TRBV9; D: .; size: .; J: TRBJ2-1; DNA: TGTGCCAGCAGCGGGGTTTCGGTGGATGAGCAGTTCTTC; CDR3: CASSGVSVDEQFF
V: TRBV12-3/TRBV12-4; D: TRBD2; size: many; J: TRBJ2-7; DNA: TGTGCCAGCAACAAAGGACTAGCGGGGGGGCGTGACGAGCAGTACTTC; CDR3: CASNKGLAGGRDEQYF
V: TRBV20-1; D: .; size: .; J: TRBJ1-6; DNA: TGCAGTGCTAGGGTTGCCTATAATTCACCCCTCCACTTT; CDR3: CSARVAYNSPLHF
V: TRBV12-3/TRBV12-4; D: .; size: few; J: TRBJ2-2; DNA: TGTGCCAGCAGCCCTACCCCCGGAGTCACCGGGGAGCTGTTTTTT; CDR3: CASSPTPGVTGELFF
V: TRBV25-1; D: TRBD1; size: .; J: TRBJ2-1; DNA: TGTGCCAGCAGGACGGGACAGTACAATGAGCAGTTCTTC; CDR3: CASRTGQYNEQFF
V: TRBV20-1; D: .; size: .; J: TRBJ2-5; DNA: TGCAGTGCTAGAGCCGTACTAGGAGGGGAAGAGACCCAGTACTTC; CDR3: CSARAVLGGEETQYF
V: TRBV5-6; D: .; size: .; J: TRBJ1-1; DNA: TGTGCCAGCAGCCGGGAGGGACACTTGAACACTGAAGCTTTCTTT; CDR3: CASSREGHLNTEAFF
V: TRBV20-1; D: .; size: few; J: TRBJ2-3; DNA: TGCAGTGCTAGAGATCTAAGTAGTGGGCAGTATTTT; CDR3: CSARDLSSGQYF
V: TRBV4-1; D: .; size: .; J: TRBJ2-1; DNA: TGCGCCAGCAGCCCAACAGGGAACCCTTACAATGAGCAGTTCTTC; CDR3: CASSPTGNPYNEQFF
V: TRBV4-3; D: TRBD2; size: few; J: TRBJ2-1; DNA: TGCGCCAGCAGCCAGGCTCCGGGACTAGCGGTTTACAATGAGCAGTTCTTC; CDR3: CASSQAPGLAVYNEQFF
V: TRBV3-1; D: TRBD2; size: .; J: TRBJ2-3; DNA: TGTGCCAGCAGTCAAACCGGGACTAGCTGGTCAGATACGCAGTATTTT; CDR3: CASSQTGTSWSDTQYF
V: TRBV7-2; D: .; size: .; J: TRBJ1-4; DNA: TGTGCCAGCAGTTCGACAGGTGTAGCTAATGAAAAACTGTTTTTT; CDR3: CASSSTGVANEKLFF
V: TRBV12-3/TRBV12-4; D: .; size: few; J: TRBJ1-1; DNA: TGTGCCAGCAGTTTAGGTCAGGGGCTCGGCACTGAAGCTTTCTTT; CDR3: CASSLGQGLGTEAFF
V: TRBV5-1; D: TRBD2; size: few; J: TRBJ2-5; DNA: TGCGCCAGCAGCTTGAATGGACTAGCGGTCCAAGAGACCCAGTACTTC; CDR3: CASSLNGLAVQETQYF
V: TRBV27; D: TRBD2; size: .; J: TRBJ2-1; DNA: TGTGCCAGCAGGAGAGCGGGAGCGAGCTCCTACAATGAGCAGTTCTTC; CDR3: CASRRAGASSYNEQFF
V: TRBV3-1; D: .; size: .; J: TRBJ2-2; DNA: TGTGCCAGCAGCCAAAGCAGGTGGGAGCTGTTTTTT; CDR3: CASSQSRWELFF
V: TRBV12-3/TRBV12-4; D: TRBD1; size: .; J: TRBJ1-3; DNA: TGTGCCAGCATCCAGGGCAGGGGGCCTGGAAACACCATATATTTT; CDR3: CASIQGRGPGNTIYF
V: TRBV12-3/TRBV12-4; D: TRBD1; size: few; J: TRBJ1-1; DNA: TGTGCCAGCCGAACAGGGGCCACGAACACTGAAGCTTTCTTT; CDR3: CASRTGATNTEAFF
V: TRBV28; D: TRBD2; size: .; J: TRBJ2-3; DNA: TGTGCCAGCAGTACACCCTCGGGACTAGCGGGATCAGATACGCAGTATTTT; CDR3: CASSTPSGLAGSDTQYF
V: TRBV4-3; D: .; size: few; J: TRBJ2-1; DNA: TGCGCCAGCAGCCAAGGGTGGACAGAGACCAATGAGCAGTTCTTC; CDR3: CASSQGWTETNEQFF
V: TRBV7-2; D: TRBD1; size: once; J: TRBJ1-2; DNA: TGTGCCAGCAGCCCCCGGGACAGCCACTATGGCTACACCTTC; CDR3: CASSPRDSHYGYTF
V: TRBV11-1; D: TRBD1; size: .; J: TRBJ2-7; DNA: TGTGCCAGCAGCACATCCGGAGGACAGGGGCCTATTTCCTACGAGCAGTACTTC; CDR3: CASSTSGGQGPISYEQYF
V: TRBV6-2/TRBV6-3; D: .; size: .; J: TRBJ2-1; DNA: TGTGCCAGCAGTACCCCCTCTGAGGGCCATGAGCAGTTCTTC; CDR3: CASSTPSEGHEQFF
V: TRBV15; D: .; size: few; J: TRBJ1-6; DNA: TGTGCCACCAGCAGAAGATTTAGTGAGGGCCGCTATAATTCACCCCTCCACTTT; CDR3: CATSRRFSEGRYNSPLHF
V: TRBV4-1; D: .; size: .; J: TRBJ1-5; DNA: TGCGCCAGCAGCCAAGATTCTGCAGGGCGTTATGATCAGCCCCAGCATTTT; CDR3: CASSQDSAGRYDQPQHF
V: TRBV28; D: .; size: many; J: TRBJ2-1; DNA: TGTGCCAGCAGTCAAGGACCAAACAACAATGAGCAGTTCTTC; CDR3: CASSQGPNNNEQFF
V: TRBV20-1; D: .; size: .; J: TRBJ1-2; DNA: TGCAGTGCCGGAGCAGGGACCTATGGCTACACCTTC; CDR3: CSAGAGTYGYTF
V: TRBV7-6; D: .; size: .; J: TRBJ2-2; DNA: TGTGCCAGCAGCTTACCCATGGGGGGGGGCCCGGACACCGGGGAGCTGTTTTTT; CDR3: CASSLPMGGGPDTGELFF
V: TRBV7-9; D: .; size: .; J: TRBJ1-1; DNA: TGTGCCAGCAGCTCCCAGGGCACCATCACTGAAGCTTTCTTT; CDR3: CASSSQGTITEAFF
V: TRBV12-3/TRBV12-4; D: .; size: .; J: TRBJ1-3; DNA: TGTGCCAGCAGTCATAGACTCAGCTCTGGAAACACCATATATTTT; CDR3: CASSHRLSSGNTIYF
V: TRBV28; D: TRBD1; size: .; J: TRBJ2-7; DNA: TGTGCCAGCAGTCCTCCGGGACAGAACTACGAGCAGTACTTC; CDR3: CASSPPGQNYEQYF
V: TRBV15; D: .; size: .; J: TRBJ2-2; DNA: TGTGCCACCAGCAGAGATCAAAGGGTCACCGGGGAGCTGTTTTTT; CDR3: CATSRDQRVTGELFF
V: TRBV2; D: .; size: few; J: TRBJ2-3; DNA: TGTGCCAGCAGTGCCAGGAGCGCGACAGATACGCAGTATTTT; CDR3: CASSARSATDTQYF
V: TRBV12-3/TRBV12-4; D: .; size: .; J: TRBJ2-5; DNA: TGTGCCAGGCGGACGCTGGCGGGGGACAGGCCCCAAGAGACCCAGTACTTC; CDR3: CARRTLAGDRPQETQYF
V: TRBV2; D: .; size: .; J: TRBJ1-1; DNA: TGTGCCAGCAGTGAACAGGGGAGGAACACTGAAGCTTTCTTT; CDR3: CASSEQGRNTEAFF
V: TRBV28; D: .; size: .; J: TRBJ2-3; DNA: TGTGCCAGCAGTTTTATTGACAGATGGGGGTCAGATACGCAGTATTTT; CDR3: CASSFIDRWGSDTQYF
V: TRBV20-1; D: TRBD2; size: .; J: TRBJ2-5; DNA: TGCAGTGCCCCCCCTAGCGGGAGTTCTGTAGAGACCCAGTACTTC; CDR3: CSAPPSGSSVETQYF
V: TRBV27; D: .; size: few; J: TRBJ2-7; DNA: TGTGCCAGCAGTTTGATTATGGGCTACGAGCAGTACTTC; CDR3: CASSLIMGYEQYF
V: TRBV20-1; D: TRBD2; size: .; J: TRBJ2-6; DNA: TGCAGTGCTAGAGGGGCTCCCAGGACTAGCGGGGTGATGACCTCTGGGGCCAACGTCCTGACTTTC; CDR3: CSARGAPRTSGVMTSGANVLTF
V: TRBV27; D: TRBD1; size: .; J: TRBJ1-6; DNA: TGTGCCAGCAGTCCTCGGACAGGGACCGGGACGATGAGCTCCTATAATTCACCCCTCCACTTT; CDR3: CASSPRTGTGTMSSYNSPLHF
V: TRBV7-2; D: .; size: few; J: TRBJ1-1; DNA: TGTGCCAGCAGCTTACAGGCAGGCAACACTGAAGCTTTCTTT; CDR3: CASSLQAGNTEAFF
V: TRBV12-3/TRBV12-4; D: TRBD2; size: .; J: TRBJ2-2; DNA: TGTGCCAGCAGTCCCCTCGGGACTAGTCGCACCGGGGAGCTGTTTTTT; CDR3: CASSPLGTSRTGELFF
V: TRBV29-1; D: TRBD2; size: .; J: TRBJ2-3; DNA: TGCAGCGTTGAAGTTGCGGGAGGGACAGATACGCAGTATTTT; CDR3: CSVEVAGGTDTQYF
V: TRBV12-3/TRBV12-4; D: .; size: few; J: TRBJ2-1; DNA: TGTGCCAGCAGGGAATCAACCTCCTACAATGAGCAGTTCTTC; CDR3: CASRESTSYNEQFF
V: TRBV5-1; D: TRBD2; size: few; J: TRBJ2-3; DNA: TGCGCCAGCAGTCCCGGGACTAGCGATGATACGCAGTATTTT; CDR3: CASSPGTSDDTQYF
V: TRBV4-3; D: .; size: few; J: TRBJ2-7; DNA: TGCGCCAGCAGCCAAAACACAGGAAACGAGCAGTACTTC; CDR3: CASSQNTGNEQYF
V: TRBV13; D: .; size: .; J: TRBJ2-5; DNA: TGTGCCAGCAGCTTAGACCAACTAGCCATGGAGACCCAGTACTTC; CDR3: CASSLDQLAMETQYF